Listed below are T cell receptor beta chains from one sample, sequenced in a study of blood T cell repertoires in COVID-19. Sequenced by immunoSEQ multiplex PCR; TCRdb stores in-frame clones only, minus some. The sample has around 400,000 clones; around 87% are singletons. Material for sequencing was peripheral blood. Receptors originate from a woman aged 55-70 years with COVID-19, enrolled during active disease. CDR3s include the opening cysteine and the closing phenylalanine or tryptophan. Fields, in order: V gene, clone size, CDR3 protein. Clone size is given for some rows only: seen once, a few or many times, or a class if the clone is expanded.

v_gene: TRBV5-1; abundance: -; CDR3aa: CASSSWTPGETQYF
v_gene: TRBV9; abundance: -; CDR3aa: CASSVAGQTLNEQFF
v_gene: TRBV5-1; abundance: -; CDR3aa: CASSFRGNTEAFF
v_gene: TRBV28; abundance: -; CDR3aa: CASSWTDYEQYF
v_gene: TRBV7-2; abundance: -; CDR3aa: CASSKQASGGLTYEQYF
v_gene: TRBV28; abundance: -; CDR3aa: CASRSPLGSSYNSPLHF
v_gene: TRBV4-2; abundance: -; CDR3aa: CASSQDYGRGPYEQYF
v_gene: TRBV19; abundance: few; CDR3aa: CASRPTGSSGNTIYF
v_gene: TRBV27; abundance: -; CDR3aa: CASSLSKQSSYNSPLHF
v_gene: TRBV19; abundance: -; CDR3aa: CASSSFGTITDTQYF
v_gene: TRBV5-6; abundance: -; CDR3aa: CASSRRAVTGYEQYF
v_gene: TRBV18; abundance: -; CDR3aa: CASSPTSNEQYF
v_gene: TRBV5-1; abundance: -; CDR3aa: CASSLAGQGSSGANVLTF
v_gene: TRBV30; abundance: -; CDR3aa: CAWSAGTGWDEQYF
v_gene: TRBV2; abundance: -; CDR3aa: CASSPPWAGGSDTQYF
v_gene: TRBV19; abundance: -; CDR3aa: CASSPRQSYNEQFF
v_gene: TRBV5-1; abundance: -; CDR3aa: CASSLWTSGVSNEQFF
v_gene: TRBV7-2; abundance: -; CDR3aa: CASSSQGLNTEAFF
v_gene: TRBV7-9; abundance: -; CDR3aa: CASSIGTGAYEQYF
v_gene: TRBV10-1; abundance: -; CDR3aa: CASSETVGGSAFF
v_gene: TRBV30; abundance: -; CDR3aa: CAWTPTASGFGYTF
v_gene: TRBV7-2; abundance: -; CDR3aa: CASSPQGGGGYNEQFF
v_gene: TRBV14; abundance: -; CDR3aa: CASSQDRGPTEAFF
v_gene: TRBV7-2; abundance: -; CDR3aa: CASSSGSQPMNTEAFF
v_gene: TRBV5-1; abundance: -; CDR3aa: CASSPSSGGGQETQYF
v_gene: TRBV10-3; abundance: -; CDR3aa: CAISSGGGETQYF
v_gene: TRBV7-2; abundance: -; CDR3aa: CASSSPGGEQFF
v_gene: TRBV6-5; abundance: -; CDR3aa: CASIAGAGRYEQYF
v_gene: TRBV7-8; abundance: -; CDR3aa: CASSKGTGGEYGYTF
v_gene: TRBV30; abundance: -; CDR3aa: CAWSRPSGYEQYF
v_gene: TRBV27; abundance: -; CDR3aa: CASSEGESYGYTF
v_gene: TRBV5-1; abundance: -; CDR3aa: CASSSPTGTSTDTQYF
v_gene: TRBV4-1; abundance: -; CDR3aa: CASSKNLGGGDPRSTDTQYF
v_gene: TRBV7-2; abundance: -; CDR3aa: CASNRLGLADYNEQFF
v_gene: TRBV3-1/TRBV3-2; abundance: -; CDR3aa: CASSPRGTGRTYEQYF
v_gene: TRBV5-1; abundance: -; CDR3aa: CASSLIAGGNTGELFF
v_gene: TRBV29-1; abundance: -; CDR3aa: CSVVGLSSEQYF
v_gene: TRBV30; abundance: -; CDR3aa: CAWSPTGGGYTF
v_gene: TRBV6-5; abundance: once; CDR3aa: CASRQTGNRDFEAFF
v_gene: TRBV19; abundance: -; CDR3aa: CASSREGVGNQPQHF
v_gene: TRBV27; abundance: -; CDR3aa: CASTFSGRGPGDYGYTF
v_gene: TRBV5-1; abundance: once; CDR3aa: CASSSSSARFRLRGSETQYF
v_gene: TRBV9; abundance: -; CDR3aa: CASSGPGGYEQFF
v_gene: TRBV7-3; abundance: -; CDR3aa: CASSLGGQNTGELFF
v_gene: TRBV6-1; abundance: few; CDR3aa: CASSVSEGDSGNTIYF